This T cell receptor beta chain derives from a study of response to subunit inactivated influenza vaccine. TCRdb reanalysed the RT-PCR reads using MiXCR and keeps one entry per CDR3 protein. Found here are a few hundred thousand distinct CDR3 sequences, about 20% of them singletons; the top ten hold approximately 10%. This clonotype was detected ten times or more. The antigen is undetermined. General observations from the study: Authors suggested few new T cells are recruited by each seasonal influenza vaccination.

The specimen was PBMCs from blood, collected less than 22 months after vaccination. The clonotype originates from a man between 50 and 75 years old who received an inactivated influenza vaccine.

The CDR3 loop is CASSRPSGQWTQYF. For the CDR3, the DNA is TGTGCCAGCAGTCGACCATCCGGCCAGTGGACGCAGTATTTT. The genes are TRBV6-2 or TRBV6-3 and TRBJ2-3; D gene uncertain. The CDR3 is made up of 14 amino acids. Looked up from germline, CDR1 is MNHEY and CDR2 is SVGEGT. V lost 5 bases and J lost 9, with 18 bases in between.